This T cell receptor beta chain was obtained from a study of type 1 and type 2 diabetes patients. Study-level background: CD4+ or CD8+ T cells were positively selected from PBMCs with microbeads.

Amplification started from genomic DNA. The TCR beta CDR3 region was amplified using 30 forward and 13 reverse primers. From the multiplex PCR reads, TCRdb called clonotypes with MiXCR, one entry per CDR3 protein. The sample contains fewer than 350,000 distinct CDR3 sequences, around 47% of which appear only once. Germline assignment: CDR1 DFQATT and CDR2 SNEGSKA (reference sequence). Trimming took 6 bases from V and 3 from J, leaving 8 bases between them. The length of the CDR3 is 11 residues. In its sample, this clonotype was seen a few times. Material: peripheral blood mononuclear cells (PBMCs). This chain joins TRBV20-1 and TRBJ1-1, with unresolved D. The TCR sequence derives from a man aged 18 to 35 with type 2 diabetes. The CDR3 protein is CSAGRDTEAFF. CDR3 sequence (DNA): TGCAGTGCGGGGAGGGACACTGAAGCTTTCTTT.